These 24 T cell receptor beta chains share one sample of origin, sequenced in a study of T-cell reconstitution after alpha-beta-depleted transplantation in children. TCRbeta library construction was performed incorporating unique molecular identifiers. TCRdb re-called the PCR reads through MiXCR, storing one row per CDR3 protein. The data contain approximately 190,000 distinct CDR3 sequences, 7% to 9% of them singletons. The source was PBMCs, mostly from graft donor cells, collected 360 days after TCRalphabeta/CD19-depleted stem cell transplant. The receptors derive from a male patient between 2 and 15 years old who had a stem cell transplant for acute myeloid leukemia, so the T cells may come from the graft donor.

This clonotype came up a few times. This sequence joins TRBV3-1 and TRBJ2-6, with 7 bases matching TRBD1. The CDR3 covers 16 residues. The germline V gene encodes CDR1 LGHDT and CDR2 YNNKEL (reference sequence). The trim removed 1 base at V and 4 bases at J, leaving 4 bases unmatched. The CDR3 spells CASSQVDRAGANVLTF. The CDR3 nucleotides are TGTGCCAGCAGCCAAGTTGACAGGGCCGGGGCCAACGTCCTGACTTTC. Complete variable domain (other parts from reference TRBV3-1 and TRBJ2-6): DTAVSQTPKYLVTQMGNDKSIKCEQNLGHDTMYWYKQDSKKFLKIMFSYNNKELIINETVPNRFSPKSPDKAHLNLHINSLELGDSAVYFCASSQVDRAGANVLTFGAGSRLTVL.

This clonotype has only a few counts. The chain uses TRBV5-1 and TRBJ1-1; D is unclear. Germline loops: CDR1 SGHRS, CDR2 YFSETQ. This CDR3 comprises 14 residues. With 4 bases removed from V and 1 base from J, the gap between germline ends came to 11 bases. CDR3 residues: CASSRVLANTEAFF. CDR3 nucleotide sequence: TGCGCCAGCAGCAGGGTTCTTGCGAACACTGAAGCTTTCTTT.

This clonotype was recorded a few times. This rearrangement joins TRBV7-3 to TRBJ2-5; 7 bases match TRBD2. CDR1 and CDR2 (germline): SGHTA, FQGTGA. CDR3 length: 15 residues. V shed 5 bases, J shed 1 base, and the junction held 7 bases outside the gene matches. CDR3 amino acids: CASSPRLAPQETQYF. The CDR3, as DNA: TGTGCCAGCAGCCCCCGACTAGCTCCCCAAGAGACCCAGTACTTC.

CDR3 sequence: CASSLAVQTEQFF. The CDR3 nucleotides read TGTGCCAGCAGCTTAGCGGTTCAAACAGAGCAGTTCTTC. V and J are TRBV7-9 and TRBJ2-1; D unresolved. In germline, CDR1 is SEHNR, CDR2 FQNEAQ (reference sequence). The CDR3 covers 13 residues. Trimming removed 0 bases from V and 10 bases from J, with 10 bases in between.

With regard to this clonotype: A clone one base away is much larger, so this may be a read error. The chain is built from TRBV29-1 and TRBJ2-5, with TRBD2 identical over 8 bases. The germline CDR1 and CDR2 sequences are SQVTM and ANQGSEA. This CDR3 is built from 14 residues. The CDR3 is CSSGGSGGQKTQYF. For the CDR3, the DNA is TGCAGCTCGGGGGGGTCCGGGGGCCAAAAGACCCAGTACTTC.

This clonotype was detected ten times or more. V and J are TRBV7-9 and TRBJ2-5; 8 bases line up with TRBD1. Germline loops: CDR1 SEHNR, CDR2 FQNEAQ (reference sequence). This CDR3 is 14 amino acids long. V dropped 6 bases and J dropped 3; count of bases not matched to a gene: 6. CDR3 amino acids: CASSFRGREETQYF. The CDR3 nucleotides are TGTGCCAGCAGTTTCAGGGGGCGCGAAGAGACCCAGTACTTC.

Many counts were recorded for this clonotype. CDR3 coding DNA: TGTGCCAGCAGTGCCCCGGGGACAGTGAGCAATCAGCCCCAGCATTTT. Its protein product is CASSAPGTVSNQPQHF. This sequence joins TRBV12-3 or TRBV12-4 and TRBJ1-5; TRBD1 matches at 7 bases. The CDR3 is 16 residues long. Germline trimming cut 5 bases from V and 1 base from J; bases unmatched to any gene: 8.

In its sample, this clonotype was seen a few times. The chain uses TRBV12-3 or TRBV12-4 and TRBJ1-5; D is unclear. V lost 8 bases to trimming and J lost 1 base, with 18 bases between them. The CDR3 has 16 amino acids. CDR3 sequence reads: CASGLQQEASNQPQHF. The CDR3 nucleotides are TGTGCCAGCGGGCTTCAGCAGGAGGCCAGCAATCAGCCCCAGCATTTT.

In its sample, this clonotype was seen many times. This rearrangement joins TRBV20-1 to TRBJ2-5, with D uncertain. Between the trimmed V and J ends, which lost 1 base and 5 bases, there was a span of 5 bases. The CDR3 is 11 residues long. In germline, CDR1 is DFQATT, CDR2 SNEGSKA (reference sequence). The CDR3 is CSARVRETQYF. In DNA, the CDR3 is TGCAGTGCTAGAGTTAGGGAGACCCAGTACTTC.

This clonotype occurred many times. The rearrangement joins TRBV20-1 to TRBJ2-2; D is perhaps TRBD1 or TRBD2 (6 bases each). Germline-derived CDR1 and CDR2 are DFQATT and SNEGSKA (reference sequence). V was cut by 6 bases and J by 1 base, with 15 bases left in between. This CDR3 has 15 amino acids. This chain's CDR3 is CSALGAGRNTGELFF. CDR3 nucleotides: TGCAGTGCCTTGGGGGCGGGGAGGAACACCGGGGAGCTGTTTTTT.

At least ten counts were recorded for this clonotype. The chain joins TRBV5-6 to TRBJ1-5; the D is unclear. Between the trimmed V and J ends, which lost 3 bases and 1 base, there was a span of 14 bases. Germline-derived CDR1 and CDR2 are SGHDT and YYEEEE. This CDR3 comprises 16 residues. CDR3 region: CASSSRSGMSNQPQHF. CDR3 in DNA: TGTGCCAGCAGCTCGCGTTCCGGGATGAGCAATCAGCCCCAGCATTTT.

The chain employs TRBV5-7 and TRBJ1-2; tentatively, D is TRBD1 (6 bases). TRBV5-7 falls under the ORF class, with uncertain function. V was pared by 6 bases and J by 8 bases, with 11 bases between. CDR3 size: 11 residues. CDR3 DNA sequence: TGTGCCAGCACCAGACAGGACGGCTACACCTTC. The encoded protein is CASTRQDGYTF.

The chain links TRBV29-1 to TRBJ1-2; D remains ambiguous. The CDR3 spans 11 residues. Germline V lookup: CDR1 SQVTM, CDR2 ANQGSEA. The V end was cut by 5 bases, the J end by 0 bases, with 4 bases between. DNA for the CDR3: TGCAGCGTTCTGTCTAACTATGGCTACACCTTC. This codes for CSVLSNYGYTF.

This clonotype was seen at least ten times. The chain has TRBV5-4 and TRBJ2-7; 10 bases are shared with TRBD1. V was clipped by 4 bases and J by 1 base; unmatched bases: 8. The CDR3 totals 16 residues. Germline CDR1 and CDR2: SGHNT and YYREEE (reference sequence). The CDR3 spells CASSVGGQGKSYEQYV. The CDR3 DNA sequence: TGTGCCAGCAGCGTAGGGGGACAGGGGAAATCCTACGAGCAGTACGTC.

This clonotype came up many times. The DNA of the CDR3 is TGTGCCAGTAACTCCGGGTGGACCGGGGAGCTGTTTTTT. This encodes CASNSGWTGELFF. This chain connects TRBV25-1 to TRBJ2-2, with D hard to call. There are 13 residues in the CDR3. Deletions cut 9 bases from V and 5 bases from J, with 13 bases between. Germline CDR1 MGHDK, CDR2 SYGVNS.

This clonotype was found many times. The chain couples TRBV5-1 to TRBJ2-3, with a tentative D call TRBD1 (5 bases). This CDR3 spans 15 amino acids. Germline CDR1 reads SGHRS; CDR2 reads YFSETQ. The V gene lost 0 bases and the J gene lost 2 bases, with 10 bases spanning the gap. For the CDR3, the DNA is TGCGCCAGCAGCTTGGTGCAGGGCCACACAGATACGCAGTATTTT. Encoded protein: CASSLVQGHTDTQYF.

This chain links TRBV6-1 with TRBJ1-1; D is unresolved. Trimming took 1 base from V and 1 from J, leaving 4 bases between them. The germline V gene has CDR1 MNHNS and CDR2 SASEGT. The CDR3 contains 13 residues. CDR3 sequence: CASSEGGNTEAFF. The CDR3 DNA follows: TGTGCCAGCAGTGAAGGGGGGAACACTGAAGCTTTCTTT.

This clonotype occurred a few times. The V and J genes are TRBV6-5 and TRBJ2-5; possible D gene TRBD2, 6 bases. The CDR3 loop spans 13 amino acids. Germline CDR1 reads MNHEY; CDR2 reads SVGAGI. Trimming shortened V by 2 bases and J by 5 bases, and 9 bases separated the two germline ends. The DNA for the CDR3 is TGTGCCAGCAGTTACGCGGGACGGGAGACCCAGTACTTC. Translated, it gives CASSYAGRETQYF.

In this sample, this clonotype turned up many times. The rearrangement links TRBV5-1 to TRBJ2-7, with 10 bases aligning to TRBD1. V shed 2 bases, J shed 0 bases, and the junction held 5 bases outside the gene matches. Germline assignment: CDR1 SGHRS and CDR2 YFSETQ. This CDR3 is built from 16 residues. As DNA, the CDR3 is TGCGCCAGCAGCTTATTTGGGACAGGGGCCTCCTACGAGCAGTACTTC. Translating it yields CASSLFGTGASYEQYF.

This clonotype appeared many times. This chain uses TRBV20-1 with TRBJ2-2; the D is unclear. From germline, CDR1 is DFQATT and CDR2 SNEGSKA (reference sequence). The CDR3 is made up of 13 amino acids. Trimming removed 2 bases at V and 3 bases at J, with 7 bases between. This chain's CDR3 is CSARPPYTGELFF. CDR3 nucleotide sequence: TGCAGTGCTAGACCCCCCTACACCGGGGAGCTGTTTTTT.

This clonotype was picked up a small number of times. The chain links TRBV5-5 to TRBJ1-1; perhaps TRBD1 as D (6 bases). This CDR3 is built from 16 residues. V was shortened by 5 bases and J by 1 base, with 18 bases between the two germline ends. Germline V gene sequence: CDR1 SGHKS, CDR2 YYEKEE (reference sequence). CDR3 region: CASSRTGLSTNTEAFF. Written as DNA, the CDR3 is TGTGCCAGCAGTCGTACAGGGTTGTCCACGAACACTGAAGCTTTCTTT.

This clonotype was counted ten times or more. The chain uses TRBV20-1 and TRBJ2-7; no firm D call. Germline assignment: CDR1 DFQATT and CDR2 SNEGSKA (reference sequence). V was cut by 1 base and J by 12 bases, with 13 bases left in between. The CDR3 is made up of 11 amino acids. The DNA for the CDR3 is TGCAGTGCTAGAGGATTGAATTTGGCGTACTTC. This gives the protein CSARGLNLAYF.

The chain carries TRBV7-9 and TRBJ2-6; D call uncertain. The germline V gene encodes CDR1 SEHNR and CDR2 FQNEAQ (reference sequence). Trimming shortened V by 9 bases and J by 4 bases, and 10 bases separated the two germline ends. The CDR3 consists of 13 residues. The DNA of the CDR3 is TGTGCCAGTTACGTGACCGGGGCCAACGTCCTGACTTTC. Encoded protein: CASYVTGANVLTF.

The chain carries TRBV6-2 or TRBV6-3 and TRBJ1-1, with D perhaps TRBD1 (5 bases). Germline loops: CDR1 MNHEY, CDR2 SVGEGT. Trimming removed 5 bases from V and 0 bases from J, with 19 bases in between. The CDR3 runs to 17 residues. The CDR3 here is CASSTTGGNILNTEAFF. CDR3 nucleotide sequence: TGTGCCAGCAGTACGACCGGGGGGAACATTCTGAACACTGAAGCTTTCTTT.